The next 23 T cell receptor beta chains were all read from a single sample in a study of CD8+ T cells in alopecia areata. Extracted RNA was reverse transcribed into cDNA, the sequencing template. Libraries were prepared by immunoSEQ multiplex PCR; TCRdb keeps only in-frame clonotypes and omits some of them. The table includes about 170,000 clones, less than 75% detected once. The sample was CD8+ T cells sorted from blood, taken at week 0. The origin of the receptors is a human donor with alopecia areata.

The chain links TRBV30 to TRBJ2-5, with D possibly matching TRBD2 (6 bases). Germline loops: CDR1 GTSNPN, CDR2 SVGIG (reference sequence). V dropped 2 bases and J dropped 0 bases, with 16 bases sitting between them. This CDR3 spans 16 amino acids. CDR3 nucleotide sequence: TGTGCCTGGAGTACCGGGACTGGAGGGGACCAAGAGACCCAGTACTTC. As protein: CAWSTGTGGDQETQYF.

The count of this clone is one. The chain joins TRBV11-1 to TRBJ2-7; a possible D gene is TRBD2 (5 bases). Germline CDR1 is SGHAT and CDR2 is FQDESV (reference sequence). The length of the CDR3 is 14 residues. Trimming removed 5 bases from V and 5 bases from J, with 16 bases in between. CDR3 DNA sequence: TGTGCCAGCAGCACCCGCCGAGGGATCGACGAGCAGTACTTC. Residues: CASSTRRGIDEQYF.

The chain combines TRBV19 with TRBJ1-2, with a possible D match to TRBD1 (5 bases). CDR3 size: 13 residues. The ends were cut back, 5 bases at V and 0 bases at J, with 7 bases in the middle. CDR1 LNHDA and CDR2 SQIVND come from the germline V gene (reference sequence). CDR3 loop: CASSATANYGYTF. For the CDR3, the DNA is TGTGCCAGTAGTGCGACAGCTAACTATGGCTACACCTTC.

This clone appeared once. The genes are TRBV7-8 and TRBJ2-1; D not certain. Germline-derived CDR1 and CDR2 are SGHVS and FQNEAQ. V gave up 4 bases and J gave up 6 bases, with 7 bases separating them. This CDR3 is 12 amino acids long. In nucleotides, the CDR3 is TGTGCCAGCAGCTCCCGCCTCAATGAGCAGTTCTTC. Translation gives CASSSRLNEQFF.

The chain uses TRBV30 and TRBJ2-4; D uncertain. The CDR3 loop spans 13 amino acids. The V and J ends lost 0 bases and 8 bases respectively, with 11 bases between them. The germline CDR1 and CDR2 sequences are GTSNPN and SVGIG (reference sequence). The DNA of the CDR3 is TGTGCCTGGAGTGTACGTCGGAGAGACATTCAGTACTTC. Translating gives CAWSVRRRDIQYF.

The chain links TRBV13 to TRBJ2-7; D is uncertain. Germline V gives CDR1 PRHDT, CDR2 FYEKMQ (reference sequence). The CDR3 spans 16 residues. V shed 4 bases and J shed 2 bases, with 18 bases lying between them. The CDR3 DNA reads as TGTGCCAGCAGCTCCAGAGGCCCGACGGCAACCTACGAGCAGTACTTC. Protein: CASSSRGPTATYEQYF.

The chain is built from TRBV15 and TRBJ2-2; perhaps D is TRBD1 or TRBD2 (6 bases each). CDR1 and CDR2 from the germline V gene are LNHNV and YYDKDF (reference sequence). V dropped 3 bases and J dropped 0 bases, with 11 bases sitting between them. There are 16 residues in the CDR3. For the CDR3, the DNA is TGTGCCACCAGCAGCCCCGGGGGCCCGAACACCGGGGAGCTGTTTTTT. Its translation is CATSSPGGPNTGELFF.

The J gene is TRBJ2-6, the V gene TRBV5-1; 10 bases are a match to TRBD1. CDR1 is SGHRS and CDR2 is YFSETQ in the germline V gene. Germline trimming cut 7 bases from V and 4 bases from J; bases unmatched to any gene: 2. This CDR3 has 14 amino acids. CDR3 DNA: TGCGCCAGCCGACAGGGGGCCGGGGCCAACGTCCTGACTTTC. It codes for CASRQGAGANVLTF.

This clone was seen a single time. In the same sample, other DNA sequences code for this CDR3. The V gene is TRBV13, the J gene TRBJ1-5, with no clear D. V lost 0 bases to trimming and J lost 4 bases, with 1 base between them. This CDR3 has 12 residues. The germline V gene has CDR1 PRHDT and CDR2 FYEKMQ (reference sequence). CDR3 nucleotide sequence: TGTGCCAGCAGCTTAGGGAATCAGCCCCAGCATTTT. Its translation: CASSLGNQPQHF.

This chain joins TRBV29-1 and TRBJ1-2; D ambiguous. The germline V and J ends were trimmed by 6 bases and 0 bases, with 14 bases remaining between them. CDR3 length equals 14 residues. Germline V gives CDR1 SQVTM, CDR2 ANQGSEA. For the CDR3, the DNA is TGCAGCGTCTTAGGGCAGGCCGCTAACTATGGCTACACCTTC. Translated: CSVLGQAANYGYTF.

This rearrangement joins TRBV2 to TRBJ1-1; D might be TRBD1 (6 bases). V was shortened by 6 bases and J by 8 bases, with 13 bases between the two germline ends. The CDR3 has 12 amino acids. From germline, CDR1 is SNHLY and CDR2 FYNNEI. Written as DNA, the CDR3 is TGTGCCAGCAGCGGAGGACAGTACGAAGCTTTCTTT. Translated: CASSGGQYEAFF.

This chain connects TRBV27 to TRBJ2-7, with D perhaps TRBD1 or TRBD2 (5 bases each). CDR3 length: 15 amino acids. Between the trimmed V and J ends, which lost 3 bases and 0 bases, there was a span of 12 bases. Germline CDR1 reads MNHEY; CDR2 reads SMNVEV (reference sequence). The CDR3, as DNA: TGTGCCAGCAGTTTCGGGGCGATTAGCTCCTACGAGCAGTACTTC. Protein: CASSFGAISSYEQYF.

The CDR3, as DNA: TGTGCCAGCAGGGGGACAGGCGCTAGCCGGCCCGATAATTCACCCCTCCACTTT. This encodes CASRGTGASRPDNSPLHF. The V and J genes are TRBV2 and TRBJ1-6; 8 bases match TRBD1. Looked up from germline, CDR1 is SNHLY and CDR2 is FYNNEI. The CDR3 spans 18 residues. Trimming at V came to 6 bases and at J to 5 bases, leaving 15 bases not matched to a gene.

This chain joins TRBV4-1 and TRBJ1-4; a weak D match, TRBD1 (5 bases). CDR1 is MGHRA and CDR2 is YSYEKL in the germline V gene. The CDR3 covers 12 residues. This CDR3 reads CATEGNNEKLFF. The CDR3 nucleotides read TGCGCGACGGAGGGGAATAATGAAAAACTGTTTTTT.

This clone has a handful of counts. The CDR3 is CSVSTGGGGYTF. The CDR3 DNA follows: TGCAGCGTGTCCACAGGGGGAGGAGGCTACACCTTC. The genes are TRBV29-1 and TRBJ1-2, with 8 bases fitting TRBD1. There are 12 residues in the CDR3. V trimming: 6 bases; J trimming: 8 bases; junction bases outside the gene matches: 8. Per the germline V gene, CDR1 is SQVTM and CDR2 is ANQGSEA.

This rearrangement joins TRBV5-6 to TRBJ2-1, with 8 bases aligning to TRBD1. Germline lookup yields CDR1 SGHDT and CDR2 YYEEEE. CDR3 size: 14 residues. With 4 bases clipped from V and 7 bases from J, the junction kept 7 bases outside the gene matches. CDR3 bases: TGTGCCAGCAGCGCAGGGGGCGCGTGGAATGAGCAGTTCTTC. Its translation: CASSAGGAWNEQFF.

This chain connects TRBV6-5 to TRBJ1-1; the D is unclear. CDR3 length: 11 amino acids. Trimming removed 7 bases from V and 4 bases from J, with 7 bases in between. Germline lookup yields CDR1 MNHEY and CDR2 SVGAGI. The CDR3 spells CASMSGTEAFF. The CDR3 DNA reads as TGTGCCAGCATGTCGGGCACTGAAGCTTTCTTT.

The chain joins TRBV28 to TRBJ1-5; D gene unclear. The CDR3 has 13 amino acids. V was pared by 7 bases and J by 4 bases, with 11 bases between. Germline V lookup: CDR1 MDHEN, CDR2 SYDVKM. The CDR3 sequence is CASTKVENQPQHF. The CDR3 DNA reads TGTGCCAGCACAAAAGTCGAGAATCAGCCCCAGCATTTT.

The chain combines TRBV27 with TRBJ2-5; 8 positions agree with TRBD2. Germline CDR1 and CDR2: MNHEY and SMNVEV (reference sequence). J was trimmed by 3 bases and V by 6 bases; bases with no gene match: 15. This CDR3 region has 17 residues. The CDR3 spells CASRRIRGRGAEETQYF. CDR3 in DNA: TGTGCCAGCAGGCGTATACGGGGGCGGGGGGCCGAAGAGACCCAGTACTTC.

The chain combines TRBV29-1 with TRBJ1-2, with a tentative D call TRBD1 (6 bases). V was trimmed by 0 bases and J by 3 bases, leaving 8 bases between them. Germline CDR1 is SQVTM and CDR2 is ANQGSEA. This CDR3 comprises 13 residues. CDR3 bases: TGCAGCGTTGAAGAAGCAGGGGACTATGGCTACACCTTC. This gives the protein CSVEEAGDYGYTF.

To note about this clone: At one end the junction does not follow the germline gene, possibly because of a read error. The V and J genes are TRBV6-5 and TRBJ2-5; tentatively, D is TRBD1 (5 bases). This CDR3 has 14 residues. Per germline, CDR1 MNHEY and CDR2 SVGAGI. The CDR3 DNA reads TGTGCCAGCAGCTACTGGACAAATCAAGAGACCCAGTACTTC. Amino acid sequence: CASSYWTNQETQYF.

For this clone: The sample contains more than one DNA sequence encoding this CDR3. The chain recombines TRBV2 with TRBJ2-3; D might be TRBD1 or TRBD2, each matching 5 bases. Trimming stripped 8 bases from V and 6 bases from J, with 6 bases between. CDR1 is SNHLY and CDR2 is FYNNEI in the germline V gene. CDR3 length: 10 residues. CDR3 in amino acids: CASRGDTQYF. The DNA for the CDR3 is TGTGCCAGCCGGGGCGATACGCAGTATTTT. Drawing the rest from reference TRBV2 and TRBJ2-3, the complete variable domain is EPEVTQTPSHQVTQMGQEVILRCVPISNHLYFYWYRQILGQKVEFLVSFYNNEISEKSEIFDDQFSVERPDGSNFTLKIRSTKLEDSAMYFCASRGDTQYFGPGTRLTVL.

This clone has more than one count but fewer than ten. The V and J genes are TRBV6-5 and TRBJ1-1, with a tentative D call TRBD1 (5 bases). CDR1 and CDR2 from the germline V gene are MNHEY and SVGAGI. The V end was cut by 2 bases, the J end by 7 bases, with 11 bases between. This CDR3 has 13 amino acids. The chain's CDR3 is CASSYHRQFEAFF. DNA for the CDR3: TGTGCCAGCAGTTACCATCGACAGTTTGAAGCTTTCTTT.